The clone carrying this T cell receptor beta chain was picked up a small number of times. No antigen is known for it. These data come from a study of post-analysis software for immune sequencing data. Broader study findings: TRBV5-6, TRBV5-1 and TRBV20-1 were among 4 or 5 TRBV segments more frequent in patients than controls.

Incorporated into the TCR beta cDNA libraries were unique molecular identifiers, which served to reduce PCR and sequencing biases. Each sample of roughly 0.85 to 11 million input T cells yielded roughly 0.5 million cDNA molecules, so each molecule approximated one T cell. Via MiXCR, TCRdb re-called the PCR reads, giving one row per CDR3 protein. The sample shows 500,000 to 600,000 distinct CDR3 sequences, about 40% of them seen only once. This CDR3 is built from 16 residues. Germline trimming cut 5 bases from V and 2 bases from J; bases unmatched to any gene: 8. The clonotype originates from a girl aged 10-17 years with multiple sclerosis. The chain recombines TRBV12-3 or TRBV12-4 with TRBJ2-1, with 8 nucleotides matching TRBD2. The sequenced sample was blood. The CDR3, as DNA: TGTGCCAGCAGTCGAGCTAGCGGGCGGCCCTACAATGAGCAGTTCTTC. Protein sequence: CASSRASGRPYNEQFF.